One TCR beta chain is described in this entry. The sample comes from a study of blood T cells in healthy people across ages. The CDR3 runs 17 residues. CDR1 is SNHLY and CDR2 is FYNNEI in the germline V gene. Between the trimmed V and J ends, which lost 5 bases and 7 bases, there was a span of 27 bases. PCR was performed a second time for roughly 6 to 12 cycles using a sample-barcoded 5' primer and a J-beta primer mix. The yield of each sample was at least 2.5 million CDR3-containing paired-end reads. TCRdb processed the 5' RACE reads anew with MiXCR; each CDR3 protein has one entry. The sample includes around 1.5 million distinct CDR3 sequences, roughly 45% seen only once; the top ten take less than 8%.

This TCR was recovered from a woman in her late teens or twenties in good health. Sequenced: blood. V gene TRBV2 combines with J gene TRBJ2-7, with a tentative D call TRBD1 (6 bases). The CDR3 coding sequence is TGTGCCAGCAGTCCCGGACAGCTGAATAACCGTTACAATGAGCAGTACTTC. It codes for CASSPGQLNNRYNEQYF.